Reported below is one T cell receptor beta chain. A single base separates this from a much larger clone, so it may be a read error. This record belongs to a study of neurological immune-mediated disorders. V lost 2 bases, J lost 4 bases, and 6 bases stayed unmatched. CDR1 is DFQATT and CDR2 is SNEGSKA in the germline V gene (reference sequence). CDR3 size: 15 residues. TCRdb re-derived calls from the 5' RACE reads in MiXCR, one entry per CDR3 protein. The sample shows 71,000 or so distinct CDR3 sequences, approximately 5% of them seen only once. 2 million unsorted PBMCs were stored in RNAlater at -80 °C before RNA extraction.

The sequencing input was PBMCs. This receptor was taken from a woman aged 30 to 39 with multiple sclerosis. The chain links TRBV20-1 to TRBJ2-1; 9 bases match TRBD1. The CDR3 DNA reads TGCAGTGCTAGATCCGACAGGGGGGGGTACAATGAGCAGTTCTTC. Translation gives CSARSDRGGYNEQFF.